A selection of T cell receptor beta chains follows, all from one sample in a study of T-cell reconstitution after alpha-beta-depleted transplantation in children. TCRdb processed the PCR reads anew with MiXCR; each CDR3 protein has one entry. Among 530,000 or so distinct CDR3 sequences listed, 27% were seen once. The sequencing here drew on PBMCs, taken before TCRalphabeta/CD19-depleted stem cell transplant. All receptors come from a boy under three years old with Wiskott-Aldrich syndrome, due to receive a stem cell transplant. The CDR3 runs from the conserved cysteine through the conserved F or W. A D gene is named only where the DNA matches it firmly. Where a row states a size, it is once, few, many or the class of an expanded clone; other rows omit it.

j_call,v_call,d_call,clone_size,cdr3_length,cdr3_nt,cdr3_aa
TRBJ2-2,TRBV4-1,NA,NA,16,TGCGCCAGCAGCCAAGAGAGGGCGGCGAACACCGGGGAGCTGTTTTTT,CASSQERAANTGELFF
TRBJ2-7,TRBV4-1,NA,NA,18,TGCGCCAGCAGCAAGAGGGTGGACGGGATGCGACCTAACTACGAGCAGTACTTC,CASSKRVDGMRPNYEQYF
TRBJ2-2,TRBV3-1,TRBD1,few,17,TGTGCCAGCAGCCATCTAGGACAGGGGGCTTACACCGGGGAGCTGTTTTTT,CASSHLGQGAYTGELFF
TRBJ1-2,TRBV6-1,TRBD1,few,14,TGTGCCAGCAGTGAAGGCCCAGGGGGCAATGGCTACACCTTC,CASSEGPGGNGYTF
TRBJ2-7,TRBV9,TRBD2,few,15,TGTGCCAGCAGCCAACTAGCGGGAAGCTCCTACGAGCAGTACTTC,CASSQLAGSSYEQYF
TRBJ2-2,TRBV5-1,NA,many,12,TGCGCCAGCAGCTTTTATGGCGGGGAGCTGTTTTTT,CASSFYGGELFF
TRBJ2-1,TRBV5-1,TRBD2,NA,16,TGCGCCAGCAGCTTGAGCGGCGGGGTGGGGGGGAATGAGCAGTTCTTC,CASSLSGGVGGNEQFF
TRBJ2-1,TRBV28,NA,many,14,TGTGCCAGCAGTTCGATCAGGCCCGGCGGTGAGCAGTTCTTC,CASSSIRPGGEQFF
TRBJ2-1,TRBV27,TRBD2,NA,21,TGTGCCAGCAGTTTAAAACAGTTGGGAAAAAGCGGGAGGGCGCGCGGGGCTGAGCAGTTCTTC,CASSLKQLGKSGRARGAEQFF
TRBJ2-1,TRBV18,TRBD1,NA,17,TGTGCCAGCTCACCACTCACCTCTGGGACAGCGTACAATGAGCAGTTCTTC,CASSPLTSGTAYNEQFF
TRBJ1-1,TRBV20-1,NA,NA,17,TGCAGTTCCCAGGAGGTTCCGAAGATTGGGCGGGAGACTGAAGCTTTCTTT,CSSQEVPKIGRETEAFF
TRBJ2-1,TRBV5-1,NA,NA,13,TGCGCCAGCAGCAAGGGACTGGGAAATGAGCAGTTCTTC,CASSKGLGNEQFF
TRBJ2-3,TRBV3-1,NA,NA,15,TGTGCCAGCAGCCAAGACGGACGCCCCACAGATACGCAGTATTTT,CASSQDGRPTDTQYF
TRBJ1-1,TRBV5-1,NA,NA,14,TGCGCCAGCAGCGTCAGGGTCGGGAGCACTGAAGCTTTCTTT,CASSVRVGSTEAFF
TRBJ2-2,TRBV4-2,TRBD2,NA,17,TGTGCCAGCAGCCAAGGTTCCGGGAGGCTGACCACCGGGGAGCTGTTTTTT,CASSQGSGRLTTGELFF
TRBJ1-1,TRBV19,NA,NA,14,TGTGCCAGTATGGGGGGACGATGGCACCCTGAAGCTTTCTTT,CASMGGRWHPEAFF
TRBJ2-5,TRBV28,TRBD1,NA,15,TGTGCCAGCAGTTCCAGGGGGCTGAATCAAGAGACCCAGTACTTC,CASSSRGLNQETQYF
TRBJ2-7,TRBV7-2,TRBD2,few,13,TGTGCCAGCAGCTCCCGCAGGGAGGGCGAGCAGTACTTC,CASSSRREGEQYF
TRBJ1-1,TRBV5-1,NA,NA,14,TGCGCCAGCAGCTTGGGGCTGGGGTACACTGAAGCTTTCTTT,CASSLGLGYTEAFF
TRBJ2-7,TRBV20-1,TRBD2,few,13,TGCAGTGCTAGTCTACTAGCGGCCTACGAGCAGTACTTC,CSASLLAAYEQYF
TRBJ2-5,TRBV27,NA,NA,16,TGTGCCAGCAGCCGGTCCGGGACTCGACCGCGGGAGACCCAGTACTTC,CASSRSGTRPRETQYF
TRBJ2-3,TRBV27,NA,NA,13,TGTGCCAGCACGGACCCCTCCACAGATACGCAGTATTTT,CASTDPSTDTQYF
TRBJ2-6,TRBV20-1,NA,NA,13,TGCAGTGCTAGCTCCAGTGGGGCCAACGGCCTGACTTTC,CSASSSGANGLTF
TRBJ2-5,TRBV4-1,NA,many,13,TGCGCCAGCAGCCAACCAGGGGAAGAGACCCAGTACTTC,CASSQPGEETQYF
TRBJ2-5,TRBV12-3/TRBV12-4,TRBD1,few,15,TGTGCCAGCAGTCCGACAGGGGTCCGACAAGAGACCCAGTACTTC,CASSPTGVRQETQYF
TRBJ2-1,TRBV7-2,TRBD2,once,15,TGTGCCAGCAGCTTCGGGGGGATAGCTACGAATGAGCAGTTCTTC,CASSFGGIATNEQFF
TRBJ1-2,TRBV12-3/TRBV12-4,NA,few,15,TGTGCCAGCAGCGACCTGGACGCGTTAGGCTATGGCTACACCTTC,CASSDLDALGYGYTF
TRBJ1-2,TRBV27,TRBD1,few,16,TGTGCCAGCAGTCTGATCCCAGGGGGGAGGATCTATGGCTACACCTTC,CASSLIPGGRIYGYTF
TRBJ2-7,TRBV5-1,NA,NA,15,TGCGCCAGCAGCTTGGGCGGGATAGACCCCAACGAGCAGTACTTC,CASSLGGIDPNEQYF
TRBJ1-2,TRBV9,TRBD1,NA,14,TGTGCCAGCAGCGTCATCGACAGGGTCTATGGCTACACCTTC,CASSVIDRVYGYTF
TRBJ2-5,TRBV5-6,NA,few,15,TGTGCCAGCAGCTTGTTCTCGGCCATCCGGGAGACCCAGTACTTC,CASSLFSAIRETQYF
TRBJ2-3,TRBV2,NA,NA,15,TGTGCCAGCAGTGAAAGGGAGGCCCCCACAGATACGCAGTATTTT,CASSEREAPTDTQYF
TRBJ2-3,TRBV5-1,TRBD1,few,15,TGCGCCAGCAGCAGGGACAGGGGGAGGACAGATACGCAGTATTTT,CASSRDRGRTDTQYF
TRBJ2-4,TRBV10-3,TRBD1,few,15,TGTGCCATCAGTGAGTCGTGGACAGGGGTTAGCATTCAGTACTTC,CAISESWTGVSIQYF
TRBJ2-3,TRBV20-1,TRBD2,few,14,TGCAGTGCTAGGGCTAGCGGACGCACAGATACGCAGTATTTT,CSARASGRTDTQYF